This T cell receptor (beta chain) was profiled in a study of breast tumors, draining lymph nodes, adjacent tissues. This clonotype was counted between two and nine times. Its antigen is not known. Whole-study results and caveats: Tumor T cell lymph node origin was a supported hypothesis, not proven. Tumor and nontumor repertoires were significantly more similar in luminal-like than in basal-like breast cancer. Tumor repertoires ranked between lymph nodes and nontumor tissue in diversity, with V and J gene preferences.

One entry per CDR3 protein, called by TCRdb with MiXCR from the multiplex PCR reads. The repertoire includes a few hundred thousand distinct CDR3 sequences, roughly a third of them detected once, and approximately 3.6% sits in the top ten. Breast cancer patients provided tissue from their axillary draining lymph nodes. Sequencing used axillary lymph node tissue. The source of this sequence is a female donor with breast cancer. Some clones in this sample may be carry-over from other donors' samples.

Here the CDR3 reads CASMPGTDQPQHF. Here the CDR3 DNA reads TGTGCCAGCATGCCCGGGACCGATCAGCCCCAGCATTTT. The chain uses TRBV6-5 and TRBJ1-5, with D possibly matching TRBD1 (5 bases). Trimming took 7 bases from V and 5 from J, leaving 12 bases between them. The CDR3 length is 13 residues. Per the germline V gene, CDR1 is MNHEY and CDR2 is SVGAGI.